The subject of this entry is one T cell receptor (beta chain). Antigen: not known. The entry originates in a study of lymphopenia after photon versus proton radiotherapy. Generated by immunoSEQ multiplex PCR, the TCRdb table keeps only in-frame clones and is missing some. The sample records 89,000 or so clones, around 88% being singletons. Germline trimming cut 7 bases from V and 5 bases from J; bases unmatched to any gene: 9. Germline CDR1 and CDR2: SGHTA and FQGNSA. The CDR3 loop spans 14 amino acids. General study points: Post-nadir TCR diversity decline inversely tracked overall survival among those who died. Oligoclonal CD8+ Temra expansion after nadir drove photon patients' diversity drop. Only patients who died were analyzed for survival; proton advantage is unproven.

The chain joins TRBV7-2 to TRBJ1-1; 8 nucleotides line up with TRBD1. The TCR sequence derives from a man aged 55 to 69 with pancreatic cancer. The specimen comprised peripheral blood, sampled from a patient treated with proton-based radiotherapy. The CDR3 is CASNPTGGGTEAFF. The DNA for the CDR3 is TGTGCCAGCAACCCCACAGGGGGGGGGACTGAAGCTTTCTTT.